These T cell receptor beta chains were read from a single sample in a study of control samples from healthy donors and cancer patients. The protocol was immunoSEQ multiplex PCR, while the TCRdb copy is restricted to in-frame clones and leaves out a portion. The table has fewer than 25,000 clones, 65% to 90% seen once. Sample: PBMCs. The receptor set was obtained from a man aged 55 to 70 with head and neck cancer. Each CDR3 is given with its conserved first and last residue. D genes are given only for firm matches. Some rows have no size entry. The others give once, few or many, or a class for an expanded clone.

clone size | J gene | V gene | D gene | CDR3 DNA | CDR3 protein
. | TRBJ1-5 | TRBV19 | . | TGTGCCAGTAGCCCCGGCAGGGGCAGCCTAGATCAGCCCCAGCATTTT | CASSPGRGSLDQPQHF
. | TRBJ2-6 | TRBV5-1 | . | TGCGCCAGCAGCTTGATGGGAAGCTCTGGGGCCAACGTCCTGACTTTC | CASSLMGSSGANVLTF
. | TRBJ1-4 | TRBV14 | . | TGTGCCAGCAGCCCGCGGGCCCTGCTGGCTAATGAAAAACTGTTTTTT | CASSPRALLANEKLFF
few | TRBJ1-2 | TRBV30 | . | TGTGCCTGGAGTGCTGGGTCCTATGGCTACACCTTC | CAWSAGSYGYTF
. | TRBJ1-4 | TRBV18 | TRBD1 | TGTGCCAGCTCAAAGGGACAGGGAATTTTTTTT | CASSKGQGIFF
. | TRBJ1-1 | TRBV18 | . | TGTGCCAGCTCCTTCATAAGACCGAACACTGAAGCTTTCTTT | CASSFIRPNTEAFF
. | TRBJ1-6 | TRBV11-2 | . | TGTGCCAGCAGCTCACCGCTGACCCTATTCACCCTCCACTTT | CASSSPLTLFTLHF
. | TRBJ2-2 | TRBV27 | TRBD2 | TGTGCCAGCAGTTCTAGCGGGAGCTTTACCGGGGAGCTGTTTTTT | CASSSSGSFTGELFF
. | TRBJ1-1 | TRBV4-1 | . | TGCGCCAGCAGCCAAGGGTGGCGAGAGAACACTGAAGCTTTCTTT | CASSQGWRENTEAFF
. | TRBJ1-6 | TRBV19 | . | TGTGCCAGTAGTATAGCCGTTACACAGGGTTCGTCACCCCTCCACTTT | CASSIAVTQGSSPLHF
. | TRBJ2-1 | TRBV5-1 | TRBD1 | TGCGCCAGCAGCTGGGACGGGACAGGAAGCAATGAGCAGTTCTTC | CASSWDGTGSNEQFF
. | TRBJ1-2 | TRBV19 | . | TGTGCCAGTAGTATCAGGGAAGACTATGGCTACACCTTC | CASSIREDYGYTF
. | TRBJ2-5 | TRBV5-1 | . | TGCGCCAGCAGCTCTGGGGGGGGCAGGAAGGAGACCCAGTACTTC | CASSSGGGRKETQYF
. | TRBJ1-2 | TRBV18 | TRBD1 | TGTGCCAGCTCACTTGCCGGGACAGGGGTCCATGGCTACACCTTC | CASSLAGTGVHGYTF
. | TRBJ2-3 | TRBV15 | . | TGTGCCACCAGCAGATACCATCCCGGGAGCACAGATACGCAGTATTTT | CATSRYHPGSTDTQYF
. | TRBJ2-7 | TRBV7-2 | . | TGTGCCAGCAGCTTTTCCCTAACATCCGAGCAGTACTTC | CASSFSLTSEQYF
. | TRBJ1-2 | TRBV5-1 | TRBD1 | TGCGCCAGCAGCCAAACCCCGACAGGGAACTATGGCTACACCTTC | CASSQTPTGNYGYTF
. | TRBJ2-6 | TRBV11-3 | . | TGTGCCAGCAGCTTAGGTGGGGGGGGGCCCGTCTCTGGGGCCAACGTCCTGACTTTC | CASSLGGGGPVSGANVLTF
. | TRBJ1-1 | TRBV11-3 | . | TGTGCCAGCAGTCTTGGAGGGAACACTGAAGCTTTCTTT | CASSLGGNTEAFF
. | TRBJ2-1 | TRBV28 | . | TGTGCCAGCAGTTTATACTTGGTCCTTGGCAATGAGCAGTTCTTC | CASSLYLVLGNEQFF
. | TRBJ2-1 | TRBV6-2/TRBV6-3 | . | TGTGCCAGCAGTTACCGACCTGGGACCGTCAAATCGGTCAATGAGCAGTTCTTC | CASSYRPGTVKSVNEQFF
. | TRBJ2-3 | TRBV5-3 | TRBD2 | TGTGCCAGAAGCCGGGGACTAGCGGGCACAGATACGCAGTATTTT | CARSRGLAGTDTQYF
. | TRBJ2-3 | TRBV11-3 | . | TGTGCCAGCAGCTTCACGGGGGGCACAGATACGCAGTATTTT | CASSFTGGTDTQYF
few | TRBJ2-3 | TRBV27 | TRBD2 | TGTGCCAGCAGCCGGCTAGCGGGAGAGTCAGATACGCAGTATTTT | CASSRLAGESDTQYF
. | TRBJ2-7 | TRBV19 | . | TGTGCCAGTAGTTTGGGACCGTCCTACGAGCAGTACTTC | CASSLGPSYEQYF
. | TRBJ2-7 | TRBV5-1 | TRBD1 | TGCGCCAGCAAAGTAGTGACAGGGGACGAGCAGTACTTC | CASKVVTGDEQYF
. | TRBJ2-1 | TRBV30 | . | TGTGCCTGGAGCGGGCAGGGTTACAATGAGCAGTTCTTC | CAWSGQGYNEQFF
. | TRBJ2-7 | TRBV7-2 | TRBD2 | TGTGCCAGCAGCTTATCGGGGGGGCGAACCTACGAGCAGTACTTC | CASSLSGGRTYEQYF
. | TRBJ1-2 | TRBV5-1 | . | TGCGCCAGCAGCTTAGGGGTGGGCGAAGGCTACACCTTC | CASSLGVGEGYTF
. | TRBJ1-1 | TRBV5-4 | TRBD1 | TGTGCCAGCAGCACGGGACAGGGGAGGACTGAAGCTTTCTTT | CASSTGQGRTEAFF
. | TRBJ1-2 | TRBV9 | . | TGTGCCAGCAGCGTAGGGAGGGAGTTTAACTATGGCTACACCTTC | CASSVGREFNYGYTF
. | TRBJ2-5 | TRBV5-1 | . | TGCGCCAGCAGCTTGGACGGAGACAGCAATACCCAGTACTTC | CASSLDGDSNTQYF
. | TRBJ2-1 | TRBV5-1 | TRBD1 | TGCGCCAGCAGCTTCGGGACAGGCGCTTCCTACAATGAGCAGTTCTTC | CASSFGTGASYNEQFF
. | TRBJ1-1 | TRBV7-2 | TRBD1 | TGTGCCAGCAGCAAGGGGACAGTGGGGACTGAAGCTTTCTTT | CASSKGTVGTEAFF
. | TRBJ2-2 | TRBV7-2 | . | TGTGCCAGCAGCTTATCGGGGGTTTCACCTGGGGAGCTGTTTTTT | CASSLSGVSPGELFF
. | TRBJ1-1 | TRBV9 | . | TGTGCCAGCAGCGTAGCAATCGGCACCTTGAACACTGAAGCTTTCTTT | CASSVAIGTLNTEAFF
. | TRBJ1-3 | TRBV5-6 | TRBD1 | TGTGCCAGCAGCAACGGACAGGCGGGGGGAAACACCATATATTTT | CASSNGQAGGNTIYF
few | TRBJ1-1 | TRBV5-4 | . | TGTGCCAGCAGCTTCGTCGACGGGACGAACACTGAAGCTTTCTTT | CASSFVDGTNTEAFF
. | TRBJ1-2 | TRBV29-1 | . | TGCAGCGTTCGGGGGGCGGGCGGCTACACCTTC | CSVRGAGGYTF
. | TRBJ2-7 | TRBV6-5 | . | TGTGCCAGCAATGCCCGCGAGCAGTACTTC | CASNAREQYF
. | TRBJ2-7 | TRBV5-4 | TRBD2 | TGTGCCAGCAGCACTAGCGGGAGCTCCTACGAGCAGTACTTC | CASSTSGSSYEQYF
few | TRBJ1-1 | TRBV15 | . | TGTGCCACCAGCAGAGATTGGGGTATTACTGAAGCTTTCTTT | CATSRDWGITEAFF
. | TRBJ1-5 | TRBV19 | . | TGTGCCAGTAGTATTACCCAGGGCCCTCTGAAGCCCCAGCATTTT | CASSITQGPLKPQHF
. | TRBJ1-5 | TRBV27 | TRBD1 | TGTGCCAGCAGTTTCTCAGACAGGGTTCATCAGCCCCAGCATTTT | CASSFSDRVHQPQHF
. | TRBJ1-2 | TRBV28 | . | TGTGCCAGCAGTTTTAAGGGGGTCTGGTATGGCTACACCTTC | CASSFKGVWYGYTF
. | TRBJ1-4 | TRBV20-1 | . | TGCAGTGCAGGTCGAAATGAAAAACTGTTTTTT | CSAGRNEKLFF
. | TRBJ1-6 | TRBV28 | TRBD1 | TGTGCCAGCACTACTGGCCATTGGGACAGGGTTTCACCCCTCCACTTT | CASTTGHWDRVSPLHF
. | TRBJ2-5 | TRBV7-2 | TRBD2 | TGTGCCAGCGCGGGCCCGGGAGGGACCCAGTACTTC | CASAGPGGTQYF
. | TRBJ2-3 | TRBV6-4 | . | TGTGCCAGCAGTGGTGGGGTACGGGCAACAGATACGCAGTATTTT | CASSGGVRATDTQYF
. | TRBJ2-3 | TRBV6-6 | . | TGTGCCAGCAGAAAAGAAGGGGGCACAGATACGCAGTATTTT | CASRKEGGTDTQYF
. | TRBJ1-1 | TRBV5-1 | TRBD1 | TGCGCCAGCAGCCCCGGGACAGGGAACACTGAAGCTTTCTTT | CASSPGTGNTEAFF
. | TRBJ2-7 | TRBV20-1 | . | TGCAGTGCCGCCGTTGACGAGCAGTACTTC | CSAAVDEQYF
. | TRBJ2-1 | TRBV5-1 | TRBD1 | TGCGCCAGCAGCTTGAAGGGGACAGGGGAGTTCTTC | CASSLKGTGEFF
. | TRBJ1-2 | TRBV12-3/TRBV12-4 | . | TGTGCCAGCAGTTTAGGGGTTGTCTATGGCTACACCTTC | CASSLGVVYGYTF
. | TRBJ2-1 | TRBV6-1 | . | TGTGCCAGCAGAGAAGGACTCAATGAGCAGTTCTTC | CASREGLNEQFF
. | TRBJ2-1 | TRBV7-9 | . | TGTGCCAGCAGCTTGCTTGACACGACCGTATACAATGAGCAGTTCTTC | CASSLLDTTVYNEQFF
. | TRBJ1-2 | TRBV5-1 | . | TGCGCCAGCAGCTTGGACAGGGTGAACTATGGCTACACCTTC | CASSLDRVNYGYTF